Presented here are 12 T cell receptor beta chains from one specimen sequenced in a study of technical replicates of blood from a handful of donors. Only in-frame clones appear in the TCRdb table, and some are missing; sequencing was by immunoSEQ multiplex PCR. The table has fewer than 75,000 clones, 88% seen once; the top ten hold around 4.6%. Sequenced sample: PBMCs. All receptors come from a human donor in good health. Some clones in this sample may be carry-over from other donors' samples.

This chain uses TRBV4-1 with TRBJ2-3, with 8 bases lining up with TRBD1. The CDR3 runs to 14 residues. Germline CDR1 reads MGHRA; CDR2 reads YSYEKL. J lost 6 bases, V lost 6 bases, and 8 bases had no gene match. The CDR3: CASRRTGPADTQYF. CDR3 nucleotide sequence: TGCGCCAGCAGACGGACAGGGCCGGCGGATACGCAGTATTTT.

CDR3 sequence reads: CAISESLAGGLVSYNEQFF. Here the CDR3 DNA reads TGTGCCATCAGTGAGAGCTTAGCGGGGGGCCTCGTCTCCTACAATGAGCAGTTCTTC. The V and J genes are TRBV10-3 and TRBJ2-1, with 10 nucleotides matching TRBD2. Germline CDR1 and CDR2: ENHRY and SYGVKD. V trimming: 2 bases; J trimming: 0 bases; junction bases outside the gene matches: 10. This CDR3 is 19 amino acids long.

The chain joins TRBV5-4 to TRBJ1-2, with D tentatively TRBD1 (5 bases). Between the trimmed V and J ends, which lost 6 bases and 6 bases, there was a span of 21 bases. CDR1 is SGHNT and CDR2 is YYREEE in the germline V gene (reference sequence). This CDR3 has 15 residues. The CDR3 loop reads CASTLLRRGGNGYTF. The CDR3 bases are TGTGCCAGCACACTTTTACGGCGGGGGGGGAATGGCTACACCTTC.

This chain joins TRBV7-2 and TRBJ1-2; D might be TRBD1 (5 bases). Germline V gene sequence: CDR1 SGHTA, CDR2 FQGNSA. CDR3 length: 15 amino acids. Trimming took off 5 bases at V and 0 bases at J, with 13 bases between the two ends. CDR3 protein: CASSPGGGSNYGYTF. The CDR3 DNA follows: TGTGCCAGCAGCCCCGGGGGAGGATCTAACTATGGCTACACCTTC.

V is TRBV7-6 and J is TRBJ2-7, with a tentative D call TRBD2 (7 bases). Germline lookup yields CDR1 SGHVS and CDR2 FNYEAQ. The CDR3 totals 15 residues. The V gene lost 5 bases and the J gene lost 0 bases, with 14 bases spanning the gap. CDR3 sequence (DNA): TGTGCCAGCAGCGCTAGGGGGGGGAGCTCCTACGAGCAGTACTTC. Its protein is CASSARGGSSYEQYF.

This clone was detected only once. The chain couples TRBV19 to TRBJ1-4; D is possibly TRBD1 (5 bases). CDR1 is LNHDA and CDR2 is SQIVND in the germline V gene (reference sequence). Deletions cut 5 bases from V and 5 bases from J, with 15 bases between. This CDR3 is built from 15 residues. The DNA for the CDR3 is TGTGCCAGTAGTCAAGGGAGGGGTGCGAATGAAAAACTGTTTTTT. This encodes CASSQGRGANEKLFF.

V and J are TRBV6-5 and TRBJ2-5; 9 bases agree with TRBD1. Unmatched junction bases numbered 12, after V lost 7 bases and J lost 9 bases. This CDR3 has 14 residues. Germline-derived CDR1 and CDR2 are MNHEY and SVGAGI. CDR3 DNA sequence: TGTGCCAGCACTCAACCGGGACAGGGAGGTTCCCAGTACTTC. Translating gives CASTQPGQGGSQYF.

This chain uses TRBV7-2 with TRBJ2-5, with 8 bases lining up with TRBD2. This CDR3 spans 16 amino acids. Germline V gene data show CDR1 as SGHTA and CDR2 as FQGNSA. J lost 7 bases, V lost 10 bases, and 20 bases had no gene match. CDR3 sequence (DNA): TGTGCCACCTCCCGGAGGGGGACGGGAGGGCCCCGGACCCAGTACTTC. Protein product: CATSRRGTGGPRTQYF.

This clone was counted a single time. CDR3 protein: CASSVNRGSNSPLHF. CDR3 sequence (DNA): TGTGCCAGCAGTGTAAACAGGGGATCTAATTCACCCCTCCACTTT. This sequence joins TRBV6-5 and TRBJ1-6; 7 bases are shared with TRBD1. Per germline, CDR1 MNHEY and CDR2 SVGAGI. The V gene end was trimmed by 5 bases and the J gene end by 6 bases; junction bases not matched to a gene: 7. The CDR3 is 15 amino acids.

The rearrangement links TRBV7-2 to TRBJ2-5; D gene unclear. The CDR3 consists of 14 residues. The ends were cut back, 8 bases at V and 4 bases at J, with 17 bases in the middle. CDR1 SGHTA and CDR2 FQGNSA come from the germline V gene. CDR3 sequence reads: CASAVPAITETQYF. Here the CDR3 DNA reads TGTGCCAGCGCGGTCCCAGCGATAACAGAGACCCAGTACTTC.

This clone is a singleton in its sample. This chain connects TRBV15 to TRBJ2-1, with a weak D call TRBD1 (6 bases). This CDR3 is built from 14 residues. V lost 0 bases and J lost 9, with 12 bases in between. The germline V gene has CDR1 LNHNV and CDR2 YYDKDF (reference sequence). The CDR3 spells CATSRDVGAGEQFF. The CDR3 nucleotides are TGTGCCACCAGCAGAGATGTGGGGGCGGGTGAGCAGTTCTTC.

The chain has TRBV25-1 and TRBJ2-1; tentatively, D is TRBD1 (6 bases). This CDR3 has 18 amino acids. Germline CDR1 reads MGHDK; CDR2 reads SYGVNS. Trimming removed 5 bases at V and 5 bases at J, with 25 bases between. CDR3 sequence (DNA): TGTGCCAGCAGTTTTTACCTCCCCTGGACAGCGGCCGACAATGAGCAGTTCTTC. Protein product: CASSFYLPWTAADNEQFF.